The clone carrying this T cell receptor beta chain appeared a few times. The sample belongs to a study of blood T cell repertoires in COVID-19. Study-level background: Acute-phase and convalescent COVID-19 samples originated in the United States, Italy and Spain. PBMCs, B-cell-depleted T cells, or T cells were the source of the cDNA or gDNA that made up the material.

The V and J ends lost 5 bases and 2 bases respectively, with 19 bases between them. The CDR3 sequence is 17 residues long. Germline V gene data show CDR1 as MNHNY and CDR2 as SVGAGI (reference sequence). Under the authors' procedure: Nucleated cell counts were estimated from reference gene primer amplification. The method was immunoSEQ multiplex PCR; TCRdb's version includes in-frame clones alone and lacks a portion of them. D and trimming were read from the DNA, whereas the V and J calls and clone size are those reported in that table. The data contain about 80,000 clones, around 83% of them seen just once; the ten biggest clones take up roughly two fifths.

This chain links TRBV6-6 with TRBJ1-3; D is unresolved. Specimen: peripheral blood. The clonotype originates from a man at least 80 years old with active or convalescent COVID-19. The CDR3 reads CASSPPPDKEAGNTIYF. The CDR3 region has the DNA TGTGCCAGCAGTCCCCCCCCCGACAAGGAGGCTGGAAACACCATATATTTT.